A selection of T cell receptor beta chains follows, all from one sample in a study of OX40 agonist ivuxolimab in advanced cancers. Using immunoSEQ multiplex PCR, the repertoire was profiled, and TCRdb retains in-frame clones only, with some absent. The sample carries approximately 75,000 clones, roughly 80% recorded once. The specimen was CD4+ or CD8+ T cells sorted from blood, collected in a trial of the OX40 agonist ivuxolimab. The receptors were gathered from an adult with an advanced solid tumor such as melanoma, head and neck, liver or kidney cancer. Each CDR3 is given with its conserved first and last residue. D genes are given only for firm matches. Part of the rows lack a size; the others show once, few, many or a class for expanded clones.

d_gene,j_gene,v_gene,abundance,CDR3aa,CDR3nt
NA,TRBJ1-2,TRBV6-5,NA,CASSWGIDPGNYGYTF,TGTGCCAGCAGTTGGGGGATAGACCCGGGTAACTATGGCTACACCTTC
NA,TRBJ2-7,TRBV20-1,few,CSARGGYEQYF,TGCAGTGCTAGAGGGGGCTACGAGCAGTACTTC
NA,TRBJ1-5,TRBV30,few,CAWQGFSNQPQHF,TGTGCCTGGCAGGGTTTCAGCAATCAGCCCCAGCATTTT
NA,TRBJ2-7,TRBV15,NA,CATSRTSGDYEQYF,TGTGCCACCAGCAGGACGTCCGGCGACTACGAGCAGTACTTC
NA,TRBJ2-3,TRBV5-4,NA,CASRSRAGQNTDTQYF,TGTGCCAGCAGATCGCGGGCGGGACAGAACACAGATACGCAGTATTTT
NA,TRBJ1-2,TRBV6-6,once,CASSYSPTEQGYTF,TGTGCCAGCAGTTACTCCCCGACAGAGCAGGGCTACACCTTC
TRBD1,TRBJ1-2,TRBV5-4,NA,CASSRTGDYGYTF,TGTGCCAGCAGCCGGACAGGGGACTATGGCTACACCTTC
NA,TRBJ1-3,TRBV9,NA,CASSPPGNTIYF,TGTGCCAGCAGCCCCCCGGGAAACACCATATATTTT
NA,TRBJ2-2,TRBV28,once,CASSFQGGAGELFF,TGTGCCAGCAGTTTCCAAGGTGGCGCCGGGGAGCTGTTTTTT
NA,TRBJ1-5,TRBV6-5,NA,CASSQSVGNQPQHF,TGTGCCAGCAGTCAATCCGTGGGCAATCAGCCCCAGCATTTT
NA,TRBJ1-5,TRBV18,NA,CASSPRQQSNQPQHF,TGTGCCAGCTCACCTCGGCAGCAAAGCAATCAGCCCCAGCATTTT